Listed below are T cell receptor beta chains from one sample, sequenced in a study of T cell repertoires in cytomegalovirus infection. TCRdb analysed the reads with MiXCR anew, one entry per CDR3 protein. The repertoire includes about 130,000 distinct CDR3 sequences, more than 7% of them detected once, and about a tenth sits in the top ten. Sequenced sample: PBMCs. These TCRs come from a human donor in good health (CMV status not recorded). Some clones in this sample may be carry-over from other donors' samples. Both conserved end residues are part of each CDR3. A D gene is named only where the DNA matches it firmly. Clone size is shown for a subset of rows, as once, few, many or a class of expanded clone.

j_call	v_call	clone_size	d_call	cdr3_aa	cdr3_nt
TRBJ2-1	TRBV11-2	many	NA	CASSLAGPYNEQFF	TGTGCCAGCAGCTTAGCGGGACCTTACAATGAGCAGTTCTTC
TRBJ1-5	TRBV6-5	many	NA	CASSYGQYNQPQHF	TGTGCCAGCAGTTACGGACAGTACAATCAGCCCCAGCATTTT
TRBJ1-2	TRBV12-3/TRBV12-4	many	TRBD1	CASSFYGDRVNGYTF	TGTGCCAGCAGTTTTTATGGGGACAGGGTTAATGGCTACACCTTC
TRBJ2-2	TRBV2	few	NA	CASSEALRQGTGELFF	TGTGCCAGCAGTGAAGCGCTTCGGCAGGGAACCGGGGAGCTGTTTTTT
TRBJ1-5	TRBV6-6	NA	TRBD1	CASGQGASNQPQHF	TGTGCCAGCGGCCAGGGGGCGAGCAATCAGCCCCAGCATTTT
TRBJ2-1	TRBV6-1	many	NA	CASRSFALASGSYNEQFF	TGTGCCAGCAGGTCCTTTGCTCTAGCCTCAGGCTCCTACAATGAGCAGTTCTTC
TRBJ1-5	TRBV10-3	many	NA	CAISEVSNQPQHF	TGTGCCATCAGTGAAGTGAGCAATCAGCCCCAGCATTTT
TRBJ2-1	TRBV6-5	few	TRBD2	CASSRQTGTSGFEQFF	TGTGCCAGCAGCCGGCAGACCGGGACTAGCGGGTTTGAGCAGTTCTTC
TRBJ2-7	TRBV20-1	NA	NA	CSARGGTEQYF	TGCAGTGCTAGAGGAGGGACCGAGCAGTACTTC
TRBJ2-3	TRBV7-2	many	NA	CASSLRTLVPTQYF	TGTGCCAGCAGCTTACGGACTCTGGTCCCTACGCAGTATTTT
TRBJ2-5	TRBV10-3	many	TRBD2	CAISWRGEETQYF	TGTGCCATCAGTTGGCGGGGGGAAGAGACCCAGTACTTC
TRBJ2-4	TRBV20-1	NA	TRBD1	CSAVNSGQGSKNIQYF	TGCAGTGCCGTGAACTCGGGACAGGGCTCCAAAAACATTCAGTACTTC
TRBJ1-3	TRBV7-9	few	NA	CASTTGTLGNTIYF	TGTGCCAGCACAACCGGGACACTCGGAAACACCATATATTTT
TRBJ2-1	TRBV7-2	many	NA	CASSQDPYNEQFF	TGTGCCAGCAGCCAGGACCCCTACAATGAGCAGTTCTTC
TRBJ1-2	TRBV28	many	TRBD1	CASRIAGGTNYGYTF	TGTGCCAGCAGAATCGCAGGGGGAACTAACTATGGCTACACCTTC
TRBJ1-2	TRBV7-2	many	NA	CASSLGQGISYTF	TGTGCCAGCAGCTTAGGCCAGGGAATCAGTTACACCTTC
TRBJ2-5	TRBV5-4	once	TRBD1	CASSPTGTETQYF	TGTGCCAGCAGTCCGACAGGGACGGAGACCCAGTACTTC
TRBJ2-2	TRBV10-3	few	NA	CAISDSVRGTYTGELFF	TGTGCCATCAGTGACTCCGTGCGGGGGACATACACCGGGGAGCTGTTTTTT
TRBJ1-3	TRBV14	many	NA	CASSLMLGTRGRSGNTIYF	TGTGCCAGCAGCTTGATGCTTGGGACAAGAGGCCGCTCTGGAAACACCATATATTTT
TRBJ1-3	TRBV4-1	few	NA	CASSHVQVGNTIYF	TGCGCCAGCAGCCATGTACAAGTGGGAAACACCATATATTTT
TRBJ2-1	TRBV7-2	many	TRBD2	CASSLTSGRHSEQFF	TGTGCCAGCAGCTTAACTAGCGGGCGACACAGTGAGCAGTTCTTC
TRBJ1-2	TRBV29-1	NA	NA	CSVQGNGYTF	TGCAGCGTTCAAGGGAACGGCTACACCTTC
TRBJ1-2	TRBV20-1	many	NA	CSAYSLSAGYTF	TGCAGTGCTTACAGTCTCTCCGCGGGCTACACCTTC
TRBJ1-1	TRBV19	few	NA	CASRTRQLEAFF	TGTGCCAGTAGGACTCGACAGTTAGAAGCTTTCTTT
TRBJ1-2	TRBV20-1	many	NA	CSARVKGGYGYTF	TGCAGTGCTAGAGTGAAAGGGGGTTATGGCTACACCTTC
TRBJ2-5	TRBV7-2	many	TRBD2	CASSSRLGLAGDQETQYF	TGTGCCAGCAGCTCCCGTTTGGGACTAGCGGGGGACCAAGAGACCCAGTACTTC
TRBJ2-1	TRBV18	many	NA	CASSPLTNNEQFF	TGTGCCAGCTCACCACTAACTAACAATGAGCAGTTCTTC
TRBJ1-1	TRBV20-1	NA	NA	CSAMLGLRDTEAFF	TGCAGTGCTATGCTCGGTTTGAGGGACACTGAAGCTTTCTTT
TRBJ1-6	TRBV14	many	TRBD1	CASSHFGTANNSPLHF	TGTGCCAGCAGCCATTTCGGGACAGCCAATAATTCACCCCTCCACTTT
TRBJ1-2	TRBV7-9	NA	NA	CASSPHSSSNYGYTF	TGTGCCAGCAGCCCTCACAGCTCATCTAACTATGGCTACACCTTC
TRBJ1-3	TRBV7-2	many	NA	CASSQQGDSGNTIYF	TGTGCCAGCAGCCAACAGGGAGACTCTGGAAACACCATATATTTT
TRBJ1-2	TRBV7-6	many	TRBD1	CASSSRQGAGYTF	TGTGCCAGCAGCTCCCGACAGGGAGCTGGCTACACCTTC
TRBJ2-1	TRBV19	NA	NA	CASSILSRGDNEQFF	TGTGCCAGTAGTATTCTCAGCAGGGGGGACAATGAGCAGTTCTTC
TRBJ2-5	TRBV7-2	many	NA	CASSLRGNQETQYF	TGTGCCAGCAGCTTACGCGGCAACCAAGAGACCCAGTACTTC
TRBJ2-7	TRBV2	many	NA	CASSDPLSYEQYF	TGTGCCAGCAGTGACCCCCTCTCCTACGAGCAGTACTTC
TRBJ2-2	TRBV5-1	NA	TRBD2	CASGGGPSGELFF	TGCGCCAGCGGCGGGGGGCCGTCCGGGGAGCTGTTTTTT
TRBJ2-7	TRBV19	many	NA	CASSSLDKSYEQYF	TGTGCCAGTAGTAGTCTCGACAAGTCCTACGAGCAGTACTTC
TRBJ2-5	TRBV20-1	NA	NA	CSARDPRTVEETQYF	TGCAGTGCTAGAGATCCCCGGACAGTAGAAGAGACCCAGTACTTC
TRBJ2-7	TRBV28	many	NA	CASSFGDTLYEQYF	TGTGCCAGCAGTTTCGGGGACACCCTATACGAGCAGTACTTC
TRBJ2-1	TRBV19	NA	NA	CASARTNNEQFF	TGTGCCAGTGCGAGAACTAACAATGAGCAGTTCTTC
TRBJ1-5	TRBV15	few	TRBD1	CATSAGDSSNQPQHF	TGTGCCACCAGCGCCGGGGACAGTAGCAATCAGCCCCAGCATTTT